These 22 T cell receptor beta chains came from one sample sequenced in a study of blood T cell repertoires in COVID-19. Produced via immunoSEQ multiplex PCR; TCRdb's table is partial and in-frame only. The sample has around 30,000 clones; approximately 77% are singletons. Sequencing was carried out using peripheral blood. These receptors were taken from a human donor in a cohort sampled during active COVID-19.

The chain carries TRBV3-1 (or the pseudogene TRBV3-2) and TRBJ1-1; 9 nucleotides match TRBD1. Germline V gives CDR1 LGHDT, CDR2 YNNKEL (reference sequence). V was pared by 4 bases and J by 11 bases, with 8 bases of the junction left unmatched. The CDR3 is 13 residues long. The CDR3 coding sequence is TGTGCCAGCAGCCTCGGGACAGGGTTGCAGGCTTTCTTT. Protein product: CASSLGTGLQAFF.

This clone was found once. J is TRBJ1-2 and V is TRBV27; 8 bases agree with TRBD1. The CDR3 runs to 14 residues. The V gene's germline CDR1 is MNHEY and CDR2 SMNVEV (reference sequence). The ends lost 2 bases at V and 8 bases at J; junction bases unmatched: 7. CDR3: CASSLRQGALGYTF. The CDR3 DNA sequence: TGTGCCAGCAGTTTACGGCAGGGGGCGTTGGGCTACACCTTC.

The chain has TRBV4-3 and TRBJ2-3, with 8 positions matching TRBD1. The CDR3 is 15 amino acids. Unmatched junction bases numbered 3, after V lost 1 base and J lost 3 bases. Looked up from germline, CDR1 is LGHNA and CDR2 is YSLEER. CDR3 DNA sequence: TGCGCCAGCAGCCAAGGACAGGGGTCGACAGATACGCAGTATTTT. The encoded protein is CASSQGQGSTDTQYF.

The V gene is TRBV6-5, the J gene TRBJ1-2, with TRBD1 matching 10 bases. This CDR3 contains 13 residues. The germline CDR1 and CDR2 sequences are MNHEY and SVGAGI. The V segment lost 7 bases and the J segment 7 bases; nucleotides outside the gene matches: 6. The CDR3 region is CASTRDRGSGYTF. Here the CDR3 DNA reads TGTGCCAGCACTCGGGACAGGGGATCTGGCTACACCTTC.

V and J are TRBV7-9 and TRBJ2-5; perhaps TRBD1 as D (5 bases). Deletions cut 1 base from V and 2 bases from J, with 14 bases between. The CDR3 covers 16 residues. Germline V CDR1 and CDR2: SEHNR, FQNEAQ (reference sequence). The CDR3 sequence is CASSLELTVLQETQYF. The CDR3 DNA is TGTGCCAGCAGCTTAGAGTTGACAGTTTTGCAAGAGACCCAGTACTTC.

This sequence joins TRBV7-6 and TRBJ2-3; 14 positions agree with TRBD2. With 1 base clipped from V and 6 bases from J, the junction kept 12 bases outside the gene matches. Germline CDR1 is SGHVS and CDR2 is FNYEAQ. The CDR3 length is 19 residues. In DNA, the CDR3 is TGTGCCAGCAGCTTAGGGGCTCCGACTAGCGGGGGGGCAGCGGATACGCAGTATTTT. Amino acid sequence: CASSLGAPTSGGAADTQYF.

The chain joins TRBV5-5 to TRBJ1-4; no clear D gene. V shed 4 bases and J shed 5 bases, with 15 bases lying between them. Germline values: CDR1 SGHKS, CDR2 YYEKEE (reference sequence). This CDR3 has 15 amino acids. CDR3 amino acids: CASSREGLRNEKLFF. The CDR3 nucleotides read TGTGCCAGCAGCCGGGAGGGTCTCAGAAATGAAAAACTGTTTTTT.

This chain uses TRBV5-1 with TRBJ2-2; D is perhaps TRBD1 (6 bases). This CDR3 contains 14 residues. The V end lost 4 bases, the J end lost 1 base, and 8 bases lay between the germline ends. Germline CDR1 reads SGHRS; CDR2 reads YFSETQ. DNA for the CDR3: TGCGCCAGCAGCCTGACAGGGAACACCGGGGAGCTGTTTTTT. Protein product: CASSLTGNTGELFF.

This clone has a single count. The chain combines TRBV19 with TRBJ2-4; D is possibly TRBD2 (5 bases). V gave up 1 base and J gave up 0 bases, with 10 bases separating them. This CDR3 has 16 amino acids. The germline gives CDR1 LNHDA, CDR2 SQIVND (reference sequence). The CDR3 protein is CASSIVGGGAKNIQYF. The CDR3 nucleotides read TGTGCCAGTAGTATAGTTGGAGGTGGAGCCAAAAACATTCAGTACTTC.

This sequence joins TRBV5-6 and TRBJ1-1; D is unresolved. The CDR3 has 12 amino acids. CDR1 and CDR2 (germline): SGHDT, YYEEEE. The V and J ends lost 4 bases and 6 bases respectively, with 10 bases between them. CDR3 loop: CASSGFSSEAFF. The CDR3 bases are TGTGCCAGCAGCGGCTTTAGCTCTGAAGCTTTCTTT.

V and J are TRBV9 and TRBJ2-3, with 14 bases identical to TRBD2. Unmatched junction bases numbered 9, after V lost 4 bases and J lost 2 bases. This CDR3 has 18 amino acids. CDR1 and CDR2 (germline): SGDLS, YYNGEE. The DNA of the CDR3 is TGTGCCAGCAGCTTAGGGACTAGCGGGGGAGGTTTCACAGATACGCAGTATTTT. Translated: CASSLGTSGGGFTDTQYF.

The chain carries TRBV10-2 and TRBJ1-1; D not certain. Trimming cost V 6 bases and J 0 bases, with 8 bases left between them. The germline CDR1 and CDR2 sequences are WSHSY and SAAADI. The CDR3 runs to 13 residues. CDR3 bases: TGCGCCAGCAGAAATAACATGAACACTGAAGCTTTCTTT. Its translation: CASRNNMNTEAFF.

V usage is TRBV19 and J usage is TRBJ1-2; a possible D gene is TRBD1 (6 bases). This CDR3 is built from 13 residues. The V gene's germline CDR1 is LNHDA and CDR2 SQIVND (reference sequence). V shed 3 bases and J shed 5 bases, with 10 bases lying between them. The DNA of the CDR3 is TGTGCCAGTAGTATGGTACAGGGATATGGCTACACCTTC. Protein: CASSMVQGYGYTF. The whole variable domain, remainder taken from reference TRBV19 and TRBJ1-2, is DGGITQSPKYLFRKEGQNVTLSCEQNLNHDAMYWYRQDPGQGLRLIYYSQIVNDFQKGDIAEGYSVSREKKESFPLTVTSAQKNPTAFYLCASSMVQGYGYTFGSGTRLTVV.

The chain employs TRBV6-2 or TRBV6-3 and TRBJ2-1; TRBD2 is a possible D gene (6 bases). Germline V CDR1 and CDR2: MNHEY, SVGEGT. This CDR3 comprises 15 residues. V shed 5 bases and J shed 2 bases, with 13 bases lying between them. The CDR3 sequence: CASSDDGSTYNEQFF. The CDR3 DNA sequence: TGTGCCAGCAGTGACGACGGGAGTACCTACAATGAGCAGTTCTTC.

This chain uses TRBV11-2 with TRBJ1-6, with D uncertain. This CDR3 spans 16 amino acids. Germline loops: CDR1 SGHAT, CDR2 FQNNGV. V gave up 0 bases and J gave up 9 bases, with 15 bases separating them. The CDR3 region has the DNA TGTGCCAGCAGCTTAGAATGGGCTCCCCGGGGTTCACCCCTCCACTTT. Translated: CASSLEWAPRGSPLHF.

The chain uses TRBV12-3 or TRBV12-4 and TRBJ2-7; tentatively, D is TRBD2 (5 bases). The V gene lost 7 bases and the J gene lost 3 bases, with 13 bases spanning the gap. The CDR3 contains 13 residues. The DNA of the CDR3 is TGTGCCAGCACTGAGGGAGTTAGCTACGAGCAGTACTTC. The encoded protein is CASTEGVSYEQYF.

This clone was counted a single time. The genes are TRBV28 and TRBJ2-7; 12 bases match TRBD1. This CDR3 has 13 residues. Per the germline V gene, CDR1 is MDHEN and CDR2 is SYDVKM. V lost 5 bases, J lost 11 bases, and 7 bases stayed unmatched. CDR3 nucleotides: TGTGCCAGCAGTCCCCGGGACAGGGGGCGAAAGTACTTC. This translates into CASSPRDRGRKYF.

This chain connects TRBV7-3 to TRBJ2-3; TRBD2 matches 8 bases. Unmatched junction bases numbered 1, after V lost 0 bases and J lost 2 bases. The CDR3 consists of 15 residues. Germline CDR1 reads SGHTA; CDR2 reads FQGTGA. CDR3 sequence (DNA): TGTGCCAGCAGCTTAACGGGACTAGACACAGATACGCAGTATTTT. It is translated as CASSLTGLDTDTQYF.

The gene calls are TRBV27 and TRBJ2-2, with D perhaps TRBD1 (5 bases). Germline V lookup: CDR1 MNHEY, CDR2 SMNVEV (reference sequence). Trimming stripped 3 bases from V and 7 bases from J, with 9 bases between. The length of the CDR3 is 13 residues. The CDR3 reads CASSFKGYGELFF. In nucleotides, the CDR3 is TGTGCCAGCAGTTTTAAGGGGTACGGGGAGCTGTTTTTT.

J is TRBJ2-4 and V is TRBV28; no clear D. V dropped 8 bases and J dropped 8 bases, with 13 bases sitting between them. Germline CDR1 reads MDHEN; CDR2 reads SYDVKM. The CDR3 runs 12 residues. The DNA for the CDR3 is TGTGCCAGCCACTCGCTTGGTGACATTCAGTACTTC. It codes for CASHSLGDIQYF.

The V call is TRBV30, the J call TRBJ2-6, with D possibly TRBD2 on 6 matching bases. Between the trimmed V and J ends, which lost 2 bases and 5 bases, there was a span of 22 bases. The CDR3 runs 18 residues. Germline lookup yields CDR1 GTSNPN and CDR2 SVGIG (reference sequence). The CDR3 DNA is TGTGCCTGGAGTCTGCCATGGGAAGGAGGGACGTGGGCCAACGTCCTGACTTTC. Amino acid sequence: CAWSLPWEGGTWANVLTF.

The chain carries TRBV28 and TRBJ1-5; 8 bases are a match to TRBD1. There are 15 residues in the CDR3. Looked up from germline, CDR1 is MDHEN and CDR2 is SYDVKM. J lost 1 base, V lost 5 bases, and 4 bases had no gene match. CDR3: CASSQQGGSNQPQHF. The CDR3 region has the DNA TGTGCCAGCAGTCAACAGGGGGGGAGCAATCAGCCCCAGCATTTT.